Shown below are 5 T cell receptor beta chains from a single sample sequenced in a study of T cell responses to AZD1222 COVID-19 vaccine. Sequenced by immunoSEQ multiplex PCR; TCRdb stores in-frame clones only, minus some. The sample lists roughly 100,000 clones, around nine tenths occurring once. The sequencing here drew on peripheral blood, taken 28 days after the second dose of the MenACWY control vaccine. Receptor source: an adult who received the MenACWY meningococcal vaccine as a control.

V and J are TRBV11-2 and TRBJ1-3; the match to TRBD1 covers 8 bases. Trimming at V came to 1 base and at J to 3 bases, leaving 5 bases not matched to a gene. CDR3 length: 16 amino acids. The germline V gene encodes CDR1 SGHAT and CDR2 FQNNGV. The CDR3 nucleotides are TGTGCCAGCAGCTTAGGGCCCAGGGGGCTTGGAAACACCATATATTTT. Residues: CASSLGPRGLGNTIYF. The full variable domain, completed using reference TRBV11-2 and TRBJ1-3, is EAGVAQSPRYKIIEKRQSVAFWCNPISGHATLYWYQQILGQGPKLLIQFQNNGVVDDSQLPKDRFSAERLKGVDSTLKIQPAKLEDSAVYLCASSLGPRGLGNTIYFGEGSWLTVV.

Only one count was recorded for this clone. The J gene is TRBJ2-2, the V gene TRBV4-3; D ambiguous. Germline CDR1 is LGHNA and CDR2 is YSLEER. The CDR3 loop spans 15 amino acids. The V end was cut by 0 bases, the J end by 0 bases, with 5 bases between. Here the CDR3 reads CASSQDIANTGELFF. As DNA, the CDR3 is TGCGCCAGCAGCCAAGATATAGCGAACACCGGGGAGCTGTTTTTT.

A single count supports this clone. The V and J genes are TRBV4-2 and TRBJ2-2; weak D call: TRBD1 (5 bases). The CDR3 has 12 residues. CDR1 is LGHNA and CDR2 is YNFKEQ in the germline V gene. V lost 6 bases and J lost 7, with 9 bases in between. CDR3 in DNA: TGTGCCAGCAGTCAGGGAAGCGGGGAGCTGTTTTTT. Translated, it gives CASSQGSGELFF.

The chain couples TRBV7-2 to TRBJ2-3; the D call may be TRBD1 or TRBD2 (5 bases each). Trimming took off 5 bases at V and 0 bases at J, with 15 bases between the two ends. The CDR3 totals 16 residues. From germline, CDR1 is SGHTA and CDR2 FQGNSA. CDR3 protein: CASSQMGRTSTDTQYF. For the CDR3, the DNA is TGTGCCAGCAGCCAAATGGGACGGACTAGCACAGATACGCAGTATTTT.

The rearrangement links TRBV19 to TRBJ1-2; 7 positions match TRBD1. The germline gives CDR1 LNHDA, CDR2 SQIVND (reference sequence). The J segment lost 2 bases and the V segment lost 4 bases, leaving 1 base of the junction unmatched. The length of the CDR3 is 13 residues. The CDR3 here is CASSRDRNYGYTF. DNA for the CDR3: TGTGCCAGTAGTAGGGACAGAAACTATGGCTACACCTTC.